This T cell receptor (beta chain) stems from a study of identical twins. The CDR3 is 13 residues long. V lost 7 bases and J 2 bases, leaving 13 bases between the germline ends. From germline, CDR1 is SGHRS and CDR2 YFSETQ. TCRdb fed the 5' RACE reads into MiXCR, producing one record per CDR3 protein. The data show under 900,000 distinct CDR3 sequences, with 15% to 20% seen just once and under 15% held by the top ten. In this sample, this clonotype turned up a few times. The sample was also reused in another study, on T cells expressing NK-cell markers.

The source of this sequence is a woman aged 18 to 35 in good health. Input material: PBMCs. The rearrangement joins TRBV5-1 to TRBJ2-7; the D gene is possibly TRBD1 (6 bases). CDR3 DNA: TGCGCCAGCGGAATCACAGGGCCCTACGAGCAGTACTTC. Translated, it gives CASGITGPYEQYF.